The clone carrying this T cell receptor (beta chain) was detected only a few times. The length of the CDR3 is 9 residues. V lost 6 bases and J lost 6, with 3 bases in between. Germline V gives CDR1 DFQATT, CDR2 SNEGSKA (reference sequence). The sample originates from a study of cytomegalovirus exposure and HLA in healthy donors. Primers for the PCR totalled 60 Vbeta and 13 Jbeta. Data came from immunoSEQ multiplex PCR; TCRdb stores just in-frame clones and leaves some out. The sample has about 130,000 clones; around three quarters are singletons. The sequence was obtained from a woman aged 50 to 65 in good health and CMV-seronegative. Sample: PBMCs. The chain employs TRBV20-1 and TRBJ1-5, with D unresolved. CDR3 in amino acids: CSAGQPQHF. Written as DNA, the CDR3 is TGCAGTGCCGGTCAGCCCCAGCATTTT.